What follows are 29 T cell receptor beta chains derived from one specimen sequenced in a study of blood T cell repertoires in COVID-19. Clones were sequenced by immunoSEQ multiplex PCR, and TCRdb holds only the in-frame ones, with some missing. The sample contains roughly 170,000 clones, around 89% of which appear only once. Source material: peripheral blood. These TCRs come from a man in his sixties with acute or convalescent COVID-19.

The chain recombines TRBV9 with TRBJ2-7; 8 nucleotides line up with TRBD1. The V segment lost 0 bases and the J segment 0 bases; nucleotides outside the gene matches: 2. The CDR3 has 15 amino acids. Per germline, CDR1 SGDLS and CDR2 YYNGEE. As DNA, the CDR3 is TGTGCCAGCAGCGTAGGTCAGGGGGCCTCCTACGAGCAGTACTTC. This sequence encodes CASSVGQGASYEQYF. Filled out from reference TRBV9 and TRBJ2-7, the complete variable domain reads DSGVTQTPKHLITATGQRVTLRCSPRSGDLSVYWYQQSLDQGLQFLIQYYNGEERAKGNILERFSAQQFPDLHSELNLSSLELGDSALYFCASSVGQGASYEQYFGPGTRLTVT.

J is TRBJ1-1 and V is TRBV6-2 or TRBV6-3; D unclear. V was shortened by 4 bases and J by 4 bases, with 4 bases between the two germline ends. Per the germline V gene, CDR1 is MNHEY and CDR2 is SVGEGT. The CDR3 has 11 residues. As DNA, the CDR3 is TGTGCCAGCAGTTTCTTCACTGAAGCTTTCTTT. Protein: CASSFFTEAFF.

This sequence joins TRBV5-1 and TRBJ1-1, with D perhaps matching TRBD1 (5 bases). The germline CDR1 and CDR2 sequences are SGHRS and YFSETQ. Trimming cost V 1 base and J 3 bases, with 13 bases left between them. The CDR3 covers 15 residues. This CDR3 reads CASSLRGGSDTEAFF. The CDR3, as DNA: TGCGCCAGCAGCTTGAGGGGAGGGTCGGACACTGAAGCTTTCTTT.

V gene TRBV19 combines with J gene TRBJ2-7; TRBD2 matches 10 bases. The CDR3 spans 13 residues. The V gene end was trimmed by 10 bases and the J gene end by 6 bases; junction bases not matched to a gene: 9. Germline lookup yields CDR1 LNHDA and CDR2 SQIVND (reference sequence). The CDR3 DNA is TGTGCCACAAGGGGACTAGCGCGAGGCGAGCAGTACTTC. Translated, it gives CATRGLARGEQYF.

The chain is built from TRBV2 and TRBJ1-4; TRBD1 might be the D (5 bases). This CDR3 spans 14 amino acids. The ends were cut back, 7 bases at V and 4 bases at J, with 13 bases in the middle. Germline lookup yields CDR1 SNHLY and CDR2 FYNNEI. The CDR3 sequence is CASNDIRGNEKLFF. The CDR3 region has the DNA TGTGCCAGCAATGACATAAGGGGTAATGAAAAACTGTTTTTT.

The V gene is TRBV7-9, the J gene TRBJ1-2; D not resolved. Germline lookup yields CDR1 SEHNR and CDR2 FQNEAQ (reference sequence). Trimming stripped 5 bases from V and 2 bases from J, with 9 bases between. The CDR3 has 13 residues. The CDR3 reads CASSRGENYGYTF. The CDR3 DNA follows: TGTGCCAGCAGCCGCGGGGAAAACTATGGCTACACCTTC.

The rearrangement uses TRBV2 and TRBJ1-3; D is undetermined. This CDR3 is 14 amino acids long. With 10 bases removed from V and 2 bases from J, the gap between germline ends came to 15 bases. Germline V gene lookup returns CDR1 SNHLY and CDR2 FYNNEI. The CDR3 here is CATEVVLPGNTIYF. The CDR3, as DNA: TGTGCCACTGAGGTGGTCCTGCCTGGAAACACCATATATTTT.

This clone was counted only a few times. The rearrangement uses TRBV24-1 and TRBJ2-1; D remains unclear. The V end was cut by 9 bases, the J end by 0 bases, with 11 bases between. The CDR3 has 14 amino acids. Looked up from germline, CDR1 is KGHDR and CDR2 is SFDVKD. CDR3 amino acids: CATSHGSSYNEQFF. The CDR3, as DNA: TGTGCCACCTCTCATGGTAGCTCCTACAATGAGCAGTTCTTC.

This clone was observed once. The chain combines TRBV12-3 or TRBV12-4 with TRBJ2-5, with D maybe TRBD1 (6 bases). The germline V and J ends were trimmed by 8 bases and 4 bases, with 14 bases remaining between them. CDR3 size: 13 residues. The CDR3 spells CASSPGHGETQYF. The CDR3 DNA is TGTGCCAGCTCTCCGGGACATGGAGAGACCCAGTACTTC.

The chain carries TRBV6-5 and TRBJ2-5; 8 bases match TRBD2. The CDR3 runs to 13 residues. The germline V gene has CDR1 MNHEY and CDR2 SVGAGI. J gave up 1 base and V 11 bases, and 6 bases lay outside the gene matches. CDR3: CAGQRGIQETQYF. The CDR3 nucleotides are TGTGCCGGTCAGCGGGGGATCCAAGAGACCCAGTACTTC.

The chain carries TRBV2 and TRBJ1-1; possibly TRBD1 for D (6 bases). With 6 bases removed from V and 1 base from J, the gap between germline ends came to 12 bases. Germline V CDR1 and CDR2: SNHLY, FYNNEI. The CDR3 consists of 14 residues. DNA of the CDR3: TGTGCCAGCAGGATGAGAGGGGGGAACACTGAAGCTTTCTTT. This codes for CASRMRGGNTEAFF.

This chain joins TRBV11-3 and TRBJ1-1; 7 bases line up with TRBD1. Germline CDR1 SGHNT, CDR2 YENEEA. After removal of 4 bases from V and 4 bases from J, the junction contained 9 bases not matched to a gene. This CDR3 has 15 residues. The CDR3 sequence is CASSSSTGLATEAFF. In nucleotides, the CDR3 is TGTGCCAGCAGCTCCTCGACAGGGTTGGCCACTGAAGCTTTCTTT.

The chain joins TRBV11-1 to TRBJ1-1; a weak D match, TRBD1 (5 bases). The V gene's germline CDR1 is SGHAT and CDR2 FQDESV (reference sequence). The V end was cut by 5 bases, the J end by 4 bases, with 11 bases between. The CDR3 extends over 13 amino acids. The CDR3 loop reads CASSLPGGTEAFF. For the CDR3, the DNA is TGTGCCAGCAGCCTACCGGGGGGCACTGAAGCTTTCTTT.

The chain couples TRBV4-1 to TRBJ1-4; maybe TRBD1 (6 bases). This CDR3 region has 16 residues. V was pared by 1 base and J by 8 bases, with 17 bases between. Germline CDR1 MGHRA, CDR2 YSYEKL. DNA of the CDR3: TGCGCCAGCAGCCAAGCACCGGGCCCAGGGGACGAAAAACTGTTTTTT. It encodes CASSQAPGPGDEKLFF.

This clone was observed a handful of times. The chain links TRBV19 to TRBJ1-2; 9 nucleotides line up with TRBD1. CDR1 LNHDA and CDR2 SQIVND come from the germline V gene (reference sequence). This CDR3 is 14 amino acids long. V dropped 10 bases and J dropped 2; count of bases not matched to a gene: 8. The CDR3 DNA is TGTGCCACCAAGACCGGGACAGGGAACTATGGCTACACCTTC. Translating gives CATKTGTGNYGYTF.

The V call is TRBV30, the J call TRBJ1-2; D possibly corresponds to TRBD1 (5 bases). Looked up from germline, CDR1 is GTSNPN and CDR2 is SVGIG (reference sequence). The CDR3 has 16 amino acids. Trimming left V 2 bases short and J 11 bases short, with 27 bases between. As DNA, the CDR3 is TGTGCCTGGAGTTCGGGGGACCCTAGCTTCTATGGGATGTACACCTTC. This encodes CAWSSGDPSFYGMYTF.

Details on this clone: In the same sample, other DNA sequences code for this CDR3. The chain is built from TRBV3-1 (or the pseudogene TRBV3-2) and TRBJ1-1, with 10 positions matching TRBD1. The ends lost 2 bases at V and 5 bases at J; junction bases unmatched: 5. Per the germline V gene, CDR1 is LGHDT and CDR2 is YNNKEL (reference sequence). The CDR3 runs to 15 residues. The CDR3 region has the DNA TGTGCCAGCAGCCAACCCGGGACAGGGGAAACTGAAGCTTTCTTT. It is translated as CASSQPGTGETEAFF.

This chain joins TRBV3-1 (or the pseudogene TRBV3-2) and TRBJ2-1, with TRBD2 identical over 15 bases. J gave up 5 bases and V 4 bases, and 3 bases lay outside the gene matches. The CDR3 is made up of 16 amino acids. Germline V gene lookup returns CDR1 LGHDT and CDR2 YNNKEL (reference sequence). CDR3 loop: CASSRTSGGEDNEQFF. The CDR3 DNA reads TGTGCCAGCAGCCGGACTAGCGGGGGGGAGGACAATGAGCAGTTCTTC.

The chain recombines TRBV5-1 with TRBJ1-1, with 8 nucleotides matching TRBD1. V gave up 4 bases and J gave up 7 bases; unmatched junction bases: 9. CDR1 is SGHRS, CDR2 YFSETQ, per germline. The CDR3 extends over 14 amino acids. The CDR3 coding sequence is TGCGCCAGCAGCCGCGGGACAGGCGTTTATGAAGCTTTCTTT. It encodes CASSRGTGVYEAFF.

The gene calls are TRBV5-4 and TRBJ1-4, with a possible D match to TRBD1 (5 bases). This CDR3 is built from 13 residues. Germline loops: CDR1 SGHNT, CDR2 YYREEE (reference sequence). V gave up 3 bases and J gave up 7 bases, with 10 bases separating them. The CDR3, as DNA: TGTGCCAGCAGCTCAGGTGGGGCTGAAAAACTGTTTTTT. Protein sequence: CASSSGGAEKLFF.

The rearrangement links TRBV19 to TRBJ1-2; D might be TRBD1 (6 bases). The germline V gene encodes CDR1 LNHDA and CDR2 SQIVND (reference sequence). There are 15 residues in the CDR3. V dropped 7 bases and J dropped 0 bases, with 15 bases sitting between them. The CDR3 loop is CASTLGRTANYGYTF. The DNA of the CDR3 is TGTGCCAGTACCCTAGGGCGGACAGCTAACTATGGCTACACCTTC.

The chain employs TRBV6-5 and TRBJ2-7, with 10 bases that match TRBD2. V shed 1 base and J 0 bases; nucleotides not matched to a gene: 3. CDR3 length: 16 residues. Per the germline V gene, CDR1 is MNHEY and CDR2 is SVGAGI. CDR3 nucleotides: TGTGCCAGCAGTTACTTGACTAGCGGGCACTCCTACGAGCAGTACTTC. This codes for CASSYLTSGHSYEQYF.

Here the CDR3 DNA reads TGCGCCAGCAGCTTAGGACTAGCGGAAACCGGGGAGCTGTTTTTT. Translating gives CASSLGLAETGELFF. V gene TRBV5-1 combines with J gene TRBJ2-2, with TRBD2 matching over 10 bases. The germline CDR1 and CDR2 sequences are SGHRS and YFSETQ. The CDR3 is 15 residues long. The junction had 3 bases not matched to a gene; V was cut back by 2 bases and J by 5 bases. The complete variable domain, with remaining parts taken from reference TRBV5-1 and TRBJ2-2, reads KAGVTQTPRYLIKTRGQQVTLSCSPISGHRSVSWYQQTPGQGLQFLFEYFSETQRNKGNFPGRFSGRQFSNSRSEMNVSTLELGDSALYLCASSLGLAETGELFFGEGSRLTVL.

The chain uses TRBV6-4 and TRBJ2-2; maybe TRBD2 (5 bases). The CDR3 covers 17 residues. Looked up from germline, CDR1 is MRHNA and CDR2 is SNTAGT. The V and J ends lost 0 bases and 0 bases respectively, with 11 bases between them. The CDR3 here is CASSDSRAFANTGELFF. The CDR3 DNA reads TGTGCCAGCAGTGACTCGAGGGCATTCGCGAACACCGGGGAGCTGTTTTTT.

The chain joins TRBV5-1 to TRBJ1-2; D possibly corresponds to TRBD1 (5 bases). V was cut by 7 bases and J by 8 bases, with 15 bases left in between. Germline assignment: CDR1 SGHRS and CDR2 YFSETQ. This CDR3 is built from 12 residues. The CDR3 DNA follows: TGCGCCAGCCAGGAGGGGAACGGAGGCTACACCTTC. This sequence encodes CASQEGNGGYTF.

This clone was seen just once. The gene calls are TRBV27 and TRBJ1-1; D call uncertain. The CDR3 spans 14 residues. The germline gives CDR1 MNHEY, CDR2 SMNVEV (reference sequence). Trimming shortened V by 5 bases and J by 7 bases, and 17 bases separated the two germline ends. CDR3 in amino acids: CASSRPGTGNEAFF. The CDR3 region has the DNA TGTGCCAGCAGTCGACCGGGTACCGGTAATGAAGCTTTCTTT.

The chain uses TRBV7-3 and TRBJ2-5; D unresolved. Trimming took off 5 bases at V and 5 bases at J, with 12 bases between the two ends. From germline, CDR1 is SGHTA and CDR2 FQGTGA. This CDR3 region has 13 residues. The CDR3 loop reads CASSGFGAETQYF. The DNA of the CDR3 is TGTGCCAGCAGCGGCTTTGGTGCCGAGACCCAGTACTTC.

This chain connects TRBV3-1 (or the pseudogene TRBV3-2) to TRBJ1-1; D is possibly TRBD1 (5 bases). With 0 bases removed from V and 9 bases from J, the gap between germline ends came to 11 bases. Germline V lookup: CDR1 LGHDT, CDR2 YNNKEL (reference sequence). This CDR3 is 13 amino acids long. CDR3 loop: CASSQDARQKAFF. The CDR3, as DNA: TGTGCCAGCAGCCAAGACGCGCGACAGAAAGCTTTCTTT.

The V and J genes are TRBV6-4 and TRBJ1-1; perhaps TRBD1 as D (6 bases). The V gene lost 4 bases and the J gene lost 4 bases, with 10 bases spanning the gap. This CDR3 contains 13 residues. Germline-derived CDR1 and CDR2 are MRHNA and SNTAGT. DNA of the CDR3: TGTGCCAGCAGTGTTAAACAGGGCACTGAAGCTTTCTTT. This sequence encodes CASSVKQGTEAFF.